Each of the 6 T cell receptor beta chains below was sequenced from the same sample in a study of blood T cell repertoires in COVID-19. Assay used: immunoSEQ multiplex PCR; TCRdb lists only in-frame clones, some missing. The table has 250,000 to 350,000 clones, roughly 88% seen once. Input material: peripheral blood. These receptors all stem from a woman under 40 who had recovered from COVID-19.

The chain links TRBV5-1 to TRBJ2-1; 9 nucleotides match TRBD1. This CDR3 is 15 amino acids long. V shed 2 bases, J shed 8 bases, and the junction held 8 bases outside the gene matches. The germline CDR1 and CDR2 sequences are SGHRS and YFSETQ. The chain's CDR3 is CASSFPGTGTDEQFF. The CDR3 coding sequence is TGCGCCAGCAGCTTTCCCGGGACAGGGACCGATGAGCAGTTCTTC.

The chain employs TRBV5-1 and TRBJ2-2, with TRBD2 identical over 11 bases. The junction had 3 bases not matched to a gene; V was cut back by 2 bases and J by 6 bases. Germline assignment: CDR1 SGHRS and CDR2 YFSETQ. The CDR3 runs to 15 residues. CDR3: CASSLLAGVAGELFF. In DNA, the CDR3 is TGCGCCAGCAGCTTACTAGCGGGGGTGGCCGGGGAGCTGTTTTTT. The complete variable domain, with remaining parts taken from reference TRBV5-1 and TRBJ2-2, reads KAGVTQTPRYLIKTRGQQVTLSCSPISGHRSVSWYQQTPGQGLQFLFEYFSETQRNKGNFPGRFSGRQFSNSRSEMNVSTLELGDSALYLCASSLLAGVAGELFFGEGSRLTVL.

The CDR3 DNA is TGTGCCAGTAGTATAGGCCTCGAGCGAGGGAGGCATGAGCAGTTCTTC. This encodes CASSIGLERGRHEQFF. This chain links TRBV19 with TRBJ2-1; possible D gene TRBD2, 6 bases. V lost 1 base and J lost 8, with 18 bases in between. Germline values: CDR1 LNHDA, CDR2 SQIVND (reference sequence). This CDR3 has 16 amino acids.

The chain uses TRBV4-2 and TRBJ1-6; 9 bases line up with TRBD1. This CDR3 region has 14 residues. Germline CDR1 reads LGHNA; CDR2 reads YNFKEQ. Trimming removed 4 bases from V and 5 bases from J; junction bases left unmatched: 0. The CDR3 DNA sequence: TGTGCCAGCAGCCGACAGGGGGATAATTCACCCCTCCACTTT. It encodes CASSRQGDNSPLHF.

The chain couples TRBV2 to TRBJ1-4, with D hard to call. The V end was cut by 3 bases, the J end by 3 bases, with 8 bases between. Germline CDR1 reads SNHLY; CDR2 reads FYNNEI. CDR3 length: 14 amino acids. CDR3 residues: CASSEFQANEKLFF. The CDR3 DNA is TGTGCCAGCAGTGAGTTCCAGGCTAATGAAAAACTGTTTTTT.

The table lists this clone with a few counts. The gene calls are TRBV12-3 or TRBV12-4 and TRBJ1-2; no clear D gene. V was cut by 6 bases and J by 13 bases, with 21 bases left in between. This CDR3 has 13 amino acids. This CDR3 is CASSPRVLSGLTF. In DNA form, the CDR3 reads TGTGCCAGCAGCCCACGGGTGTTATCGGGTCTCACCTTC.